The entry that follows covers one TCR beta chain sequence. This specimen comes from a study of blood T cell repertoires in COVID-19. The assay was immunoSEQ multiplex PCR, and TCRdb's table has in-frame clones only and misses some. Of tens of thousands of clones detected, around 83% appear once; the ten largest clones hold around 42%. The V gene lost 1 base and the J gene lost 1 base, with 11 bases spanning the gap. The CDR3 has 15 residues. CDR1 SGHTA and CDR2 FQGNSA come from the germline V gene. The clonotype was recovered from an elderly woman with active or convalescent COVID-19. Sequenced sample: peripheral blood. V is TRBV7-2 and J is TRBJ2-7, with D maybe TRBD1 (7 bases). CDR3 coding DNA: TGTGCCAGCAGCTTAGGGGCAGGGGGGTCCTACGAGCAGTACTTC. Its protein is CASSLGAGGSYEQYF.